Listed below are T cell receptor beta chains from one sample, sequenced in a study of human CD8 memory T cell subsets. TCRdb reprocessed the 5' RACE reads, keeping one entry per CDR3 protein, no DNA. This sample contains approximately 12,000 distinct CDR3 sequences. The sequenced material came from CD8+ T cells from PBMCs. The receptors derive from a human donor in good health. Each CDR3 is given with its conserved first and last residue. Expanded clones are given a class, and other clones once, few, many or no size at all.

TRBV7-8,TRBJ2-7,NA,CASSLSAGFPYEQYF
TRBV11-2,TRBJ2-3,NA,CASSLDPPGLALDTQYF
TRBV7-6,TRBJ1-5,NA,CATKTLGQPQHF
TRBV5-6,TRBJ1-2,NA,CASSLARGSGYGYTF
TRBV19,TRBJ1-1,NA,CASSIAPGWNTEAFF
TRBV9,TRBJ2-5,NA,CASTATPRPGETQYF
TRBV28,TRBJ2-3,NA,CASSLEGVYSTDTQYF
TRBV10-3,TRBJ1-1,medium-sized,CAIRSPQEGSETEAFF
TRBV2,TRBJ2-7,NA,CASSEASGVVQYF
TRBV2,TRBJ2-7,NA,CASRTGTTPYEQYF
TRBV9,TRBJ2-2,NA,CASSVATDGATLTGELFF
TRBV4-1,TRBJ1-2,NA,CASSQEPPGNYGYTF
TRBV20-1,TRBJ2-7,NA,CSARAPSGKSYEQYF
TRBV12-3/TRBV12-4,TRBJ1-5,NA,CALGQSSNQPQHF
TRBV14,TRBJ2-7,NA,CASSQTPGQGPNLAYEQYF
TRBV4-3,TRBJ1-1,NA,CASSEMRNTEAFF
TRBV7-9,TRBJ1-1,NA,CASSPDSYTEAFF
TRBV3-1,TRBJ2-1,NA,CASSQVQGADPYNEQFF
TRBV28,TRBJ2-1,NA,CASSSPGHNEQFF
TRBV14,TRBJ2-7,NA,CASRGQGREQYF
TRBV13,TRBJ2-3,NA,CASSLGGDTQYF
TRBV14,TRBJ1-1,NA,CASSQGAGVNTEAFF
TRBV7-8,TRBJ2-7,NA,CASELSTGQSYEQYF
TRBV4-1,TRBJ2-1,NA,CASSQDMTGGVAYNEQFF
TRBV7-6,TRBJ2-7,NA,CASSPSWGDHYEQYF
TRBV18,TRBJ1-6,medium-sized,CASSPQESINSPLHF
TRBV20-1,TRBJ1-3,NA,CSATPQGSGNTIYF
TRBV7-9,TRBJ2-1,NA,CASSPQTSGTANEQFF
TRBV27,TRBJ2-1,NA,CASSFGRTEQFF
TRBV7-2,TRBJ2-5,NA,CASSSPYGEQETQYF
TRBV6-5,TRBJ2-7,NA,CASSYSLAGAYEQYF
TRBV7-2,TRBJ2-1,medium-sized,CASSHREFNEQFF
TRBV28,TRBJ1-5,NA,CASRRSTDMVQPQHF
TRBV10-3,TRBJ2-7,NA,CAISESNPKISQAFYEQYF
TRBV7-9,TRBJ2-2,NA,CASHTAGLGTGELFF
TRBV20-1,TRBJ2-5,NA,CSAPRVADRAGETQYF
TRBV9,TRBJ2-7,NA,CASSPGGSSRYEQYF
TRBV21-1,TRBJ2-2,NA,CASKGTGELFF
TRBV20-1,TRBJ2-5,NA,CSARDFGQGYQETQYF
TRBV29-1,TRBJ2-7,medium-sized,CSVEKGNSYEQYF
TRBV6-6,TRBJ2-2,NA,CASYGRKDRTLTPGELFF
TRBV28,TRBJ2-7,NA,CASSPLSGGFSYEQYF
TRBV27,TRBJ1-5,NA,CASSLWGDQPQHF
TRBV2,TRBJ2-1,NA,CASSGSGGNEQFF
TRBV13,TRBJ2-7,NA,CASSYNPGGEQYF
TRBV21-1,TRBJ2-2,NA,CASSREKGSGTGELFF
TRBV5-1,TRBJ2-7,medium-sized,CASSFVEQGGFYEQYF
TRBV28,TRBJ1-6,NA,CASSLQGDSPLHF
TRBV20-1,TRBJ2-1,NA,CSAAGTVSYNEQFF
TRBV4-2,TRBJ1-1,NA,CASSQGYTEAFF
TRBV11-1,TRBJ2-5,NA,CASSPGTAAGETQYF
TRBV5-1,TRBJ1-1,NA,CASSWGDRGLTEAFF
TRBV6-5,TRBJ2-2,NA,CATTPGQGDTGELFF
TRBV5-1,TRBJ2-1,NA,CASSLALLAESSNEQFF
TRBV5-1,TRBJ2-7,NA,CASSPRGQGIHEQYF